Listed below are T cell receptor beta chains from one sample, sequenced in a study of T cells in lung cancer brain metastases. Sequenced by immunoSEQ multiplex PCR; TCRdb stores in-frame clones only, minus some. The repertoire holds around 2,200 clones, with 85% to 95% as singletons. Sequenced input: tumor tissue from the primary lung tumor. The receptor set was obtained from a woman aged 25 to 39 with non-small cell lung cancer. Each CDR3 is given with its conserved first and last residue. The D gene is left open where the match is weak. Size is omitted from some rows. Given values are once, few, many or a class for expanded clones.

12,.,TRBJ2-1,TRBV5-4,.,TGTGCCAGCAGCGGGGAGTCAAATGAGCAGTTCTTC,CASSGESNEQFF
12,.,TRBJ2-1,TRBV29-1,.,TGCAGCGTTGACATGACTAGCAATGAGCAGTTCTTC,CSVDMTSNEQFF
14,.,TRBJ1-1,TRBV18,.,TGTGCCAGCTCACCACCGGGCAGGCTCACTGAAGCTTTCTTT,CASSPPGRLTEAFF
15,few,TRBJ2-7,TRBV18,TRBD2,TGTGCCAGCTCACGAGGCGGGGGGACTCTCAGCGAGCAGTACTTC,CASSRGGGTLSEQYF
16,.,TRBJ2-4,TRBV4-2,.,TGTGCCAGCAGCCAAGCGAGAGAGGTGACCAAAAACATTCAGTACTTC,CASSQAREVTKNIQYF
17,few,TRBJ1-1,TRBV9,.,TGTGCCAGCAGCGTAGAGGATTACCCTCTTATGAACACTGAAGCTTTCTTT,CASSVEDYPLMNTEAFF
17,.,TRBJ1-2,TRBV5-8,.,TGTGCCAGCAGTCCGCCGGGACACCTTATAGGTGTCAATGGCTACACCTTC,CASSPPGHLIGVNGYTF
18,.,TRBJ1-3,TRBV5-1,.,TGCGCCAGCAGCTTGGGCGCCAGGGGACTATACTCTGGAAACACCATATATTTT,CASSLGARGLYSGNTIYF
18,.,TRBJ2-5,TRBV18,.,TGTGCCAGCTCACCACCGTTGGGGGAAGCGTCCGAACGCGAGACCCAGTACTTC,CASSPPLGEASERETQYF
18,.,TRBJ2-1,TRBV14,.,TGTGCCAGCAGCCTGACAGTTACCACTCTTATCCCCTACAATGAGCAGTTCTTC,CASSLTVTTLIPYNEQFF